This TCR beta chain was found in a study of T cell responses to AZD1222 COVID-19 vaccine. General observations from the study: Vaccination with two AZD1222 doses was followed by a rise in Spike-specific TCR breadth and depth. CD4 TCRs linked to vaccination spanned spike, dominating at 160-218 and 743-854. Females made up more of the donors, who were largely white British, and clonal diversity may have come out too low.

Notes on this clone: The antigen remains unidentified.

The CDR3 contains 16 residues. Trimming took 3 bases from V and 4 from J; bases not matched to a gene: 8. Germline loops: CDR1 MNHEY, CDR2 SMNVEV (reference sequence). Libraries were prepared by immunoSEQ multiplex PCR; TCRdb keeps only in-frame clonotypes and omits some of them. The profile shows 75,000 to 100,000 clones, around 87% of them singletons. The sequence derives from an adult in good health. Sequenced here: peripheral blood, sampled on day 0 of AZD1222 vaccination. This chain connects TRBV27 to TRBJ1-4; 7 bases map to TRBD1. This chain's CDR3 is CASSLLGGTDNEKLFF. In DNA form, the CDR3 reads TGTGCCAGCAGTTTGTTGGGCGGGACAGATAATGAAAAACTGTTTTTT.